Shown below are 9 T cell receptor beta chains from a single sample sequenced in a study of blood T cell repertoires in COVID-19. Profiled with immunoSEQ multiplex PCR; TCRdb holds only in-frame clones, not every one. This sample carries 150,000 or so clones, more than 70% of them seen once, and the ten largest clones take 3.6%. The sequencing sample was made of PBMCs or T cells enriched from blood (not recorded which). These receptors were collected from a woman in her 50s in a cohort exposed to, infected with or recovered from COVID-19 (not recorded which).

The chain links TRBV19 to TRBJ2-7; 10 nucleotides align to TRBD1. The CDR3 is 15 amino acids. CDR1 and CDR2 (germline): LNHDA, SQIVND (reference sequence). The junction had 10 bases not matched to a gene; V was cut back by 4 bases and J by 7 bases. The CDR3 sequence is CASSTAGTGAWEQYF. The CDR3 DNA follows: TGTGCCAGTAGTACGGCCGGGACAGGGGCGTGGGAGCAGTACTTC.

This chain joins TRBV10-1 and TRBJ2-3, with D perhaps TRBD1 (5 bases). Germline lookup yields CDR1 WNHNN and CDR2 SYGVQD (reference sequence). This CDR3 contains 14 residues. V lost 2 bases and J 2 bases, leaving 8 bases between the germline ends. The CDR3 DNA sequence: TGCGCCAGCAGTGAGGCGACAGCCACAGATACGCAGTATTTT. This translates into CASSEATATDTQYF.

This chain uses TRBV18 with TRBJ2-3; TRBD1 matches 9 bases. The CDR3 runs to 16 residues. Looked up from germline, CDR1 is KGHSH and CDR2 is LQKENI. The trim removed 4 bases at V and 1 base at J, leaving 6 bases unmatched. The CDR3 region has the DNA TGTGCCAGCTCACTGCGGACAGGGGCCGGCACAGATACGCAGTATTTT. It is translated as CASSLRTGAGTDTQYF.

This clone was observed a single time. The chain employs TRBV27 and TRBJ1-2, with D uncertain. Trimming removed 3 bases from V and 4 bases from J, with 9 bases in between. The germline CDR1 and CDR2 sequences are MNHEY and SMNVEV (reference sequence). This CDR3 is built from 13 residues. The CDR3 sequence: CASSFAGGYGYTF. CDR3 DNA sequence: TGTGCCAGCAGTTTTGCCGGTGGCTATGGCTACACCTTC.

V usage is TRBV28 and J usage is TRBJ2-3; D remains ambiguous. The CDR3 is made up of 20 amino acids. Deletions cut 3 bases from V and 2 bases from J, with 27 bases between. The germline gives CDR1 MDHEN, CDR2 SYDVKM. CDR3 sequence reads: CASSFGLSLIQQYNTDTQYF. Written as DNA, the CDR3 is TGTGCCAGCAGTTTTGGCCTTAGTCTTATTCAACAGTACAACACAGATACGCAGTATTTT.

The chain is built from TRBV10-3 and TRBJ1-5; possible D gene TRBD1, 6 bases. The CDR3 is 16 amino acids. The V gene's germline CDR1 is ENHRY and CDR2 SYGVKD. Trimming pared 0 bases from V and 7 bases from J, leaving 16 bases between. CDR3 DNA sequence: TGTGCCATCAGTGAGTCGAGACAGGCAATTGGACAGCCCCAGCATTTT. Encoded protein: CAISESRQAIGQPQHF.

The chain links TRBV28 to TRBJ1-5, with D tentatively TRBD1 (6 bases). This CDR3 has 17 amino acids. V was clipped by 2 bases and J by 0 bases, with 14 bases between them. In germline, CDR1 is MDHEN, CDR2 SYDVKM. This CDR3 is CASSLGGRGYSNQPQHF. The CDR3 coding sequence is TGTGCCAGCAGTTTAGGGGGCAGGGGATATAGCAATCAGCCCCAGCATTTT.

This chain links TRBV9 with TRBJ2-7, with 9 bases lining up with TRBD1. After removal of 4 bases from V and 4 bases from J, the junction contained 6 bases not matched to a gene. The CDR3 is 14 residues long. From germline, CDR1 is SGDLS and CDR2 YYNGEE. This CDR3 reads CASSPPDRGYEQYF. CDR3 DNA sequence: TGTGCCAGCAGCCCTCCGGACAGGGGATACGAGCAGTACTTC.

The rearrangement uses TRBV6-5 and TRBJ2-5; TRBD2 aligns across 7 bases. This CDR3 has 11 amino acids. Per the germline V gene, CDR1 is MNHEY and CDR2 is SVGAGI. The ends lost 8 bases at V and 7 bases at J; junction bases unmatched: 4. The CDR3 sequence is CASGEGGTQYF. CDR3 in DNA: TGTGCCAGCGGGGAGGGAGGGACCCAGTACTTC.